The 24 T cell receptor beta chains in this list originate from one sample, sequenced in a study of blood T cells in healthy people across ages. A second roughly 6 to 12 cycle PCR used barcoded and J-beta primers. Each CDR3 protein is one row after TCRdb ran MiXCR on the 5' RACE reads. The sample lists about 1.4 million distinct CDR3 sequences; 59% were seen once. Input material: blood. The receptors derive from a man between 18 and 29 years old in good health.

The chain links TRBV5-1 to TRBJ2-1, with no clear D. The germline V gene encodes CDR1 SGHRS and CDR2 YFSETQ. This CDR3 contains 13 residues. The V end lost 1 base, the J end lost 7 bases, and 9 bases lay between the germline ends. CDR3 bases: TGCGCCAGCAGCTTGACCCGGACGAATGAGCAGTTCTTC. Amino acids: CASSLTRTNEQFF.

The DNA of the CDR3 is TGTGCCAGCAGTTTAGCCCCCTTTGCAACTAATGAAAAACTGTTTTTT. Translated, it gives CASSLAPFATNEKLFF. The genes are TRBV27 and TRBJ1-4, with D unresolved. The CDR3 covers 16 residues. V was cut by 2 bases and J by 0 bases, with 10 bases left in between. CDR1 and CDR2 from the germline V gene are MNHEY and SMNVEV (reference sequence).

CDR3 region: CASSEDIYSNQPQHF. Written as DNA, the CDR3 is TGTGCCAGCAGCGAGGACATTTATAGCAATCAGCCCCAGCATTTT. The gene calls are TRBV3-1 and TRBJ1-5; maybe TRBD1 (5 bases). The length of the CDR3 is 15 residues. Germline V gene lookup returns CDR1 LGHDT and CDR2 YNNKEL (reference sequence). Trimming shortened V by 5 bases and J by 0 bases, and 11 bases separated the two germline ends.

The CDR3 sequence: CASSSGTRAYEQYF. The CDR3 DNA is TGTGCCAGCAGCTCCGGGACGCGGGCCTACGAGCAGTACTTC. The V and J genes are TRBV5-6 and TRBJ2-7, with D perhaps matching TRBD1 or TRBD2 (5 bases each). Germline CDR1 reads SGHDT; CDR2 reads YYEEEE. This CDR3 has 14 amino acids. Trimming stripped 3 bases from V and 2 bases from J, with 12 bases between.

Remarks on this clonotype: In this CDR3 the conserved last residue, phenylalanine or tryptophan, is missing, so a read error is likely. V usage is TRBV10-3 and J usage is TRBJ1-5; D not resolved. The CDR3 is made up of 13 amino acids. V lost 3 bases and J 13 bases, leaving 16 bases between the germline ends. The V gene's germline CDR1 is ENHRY and CDR2 SYGVKD. The CDR3 bases are TGTGCCATCAGTGATTATAGGGCAAGCCCTCAGCATGTT. It specifies CAISDYRASPQHV.

This clonotype appeared many times. The rearrangement joins TRBV20-1 to TRBJ2-5, with unresolved D. This CDR3 region has 12 residues. Deletions cut 5 bases from V and 5 bases from J, with 12 bases between. Germline loops: CDR1 DFQATT, CDR2 SNEGSKA (reference sequence). The CDR3 bases are TGCAGTGCTGGAAGACGCCCGGAGACCCAGTACTTC. Encoded protein: CSAGRRPETQYF.

V usage is TRBV4-3 and J usage is TRBJ2-5; D not certain. This CDR3 comprises 15 residues. V lost 0 bases and J 11 bases, leaving 19 bases between the germline ends. From germline, CDR1 is LGHNA and CDR2 YSLEER. The CDR3 reads CASSQELSGHNEQYF. The CDR3 region has the DNA TGCGCCAGCAGCCAAGAACTATCGGGCCACAATGAGCAGTACTTC.

The sample holds a few counts of this clonotype. This rearrangement joins TRBV4-2 to TRBJ2-7; D possibly corresponds to TRBD2 (6 bases). The CDR3 covers 16 residues. Looked up from germline, CDR1 is LGHNA and CDR2 is YNFKEQ. Trimming removed 0 bases at V and 4 bases at J, with 16 bases between. The CDR3 region is CASSQDYRTTRYEQYF. DNA of the CDR3: TGTGCCAGCAGCCAAGATTACAGGACTACTAGATACGAGCAGTACTTC.

This clonotype has more than one count but fewer than ten. The V and J genes are TRBV19 and TRBJ2-1; 10 bases agree with TRBD2. V lost 7 bases and J lost 4; bases outside the gene matches: 7. The CDR3 length is 15 residues. CDR1 and CDR2 (germline): LNHDA, SQIVND (reference sequence). The CDR3 protein is CASNPLAGDYNEQFF. CDR3 nucleotides: TGTGCCAGTAACCCCCTAGCGGGAGATTACAATGAGCAGTTCTTC.

This chain joins TRBV10-3 and TRBJ1-5; D is unclear. CDR3 length: 15 residues. V lost 3 bases and J lost 0, with 9 bases in between. The germline V gene has CDR1 ENHRY and CDR2 SYGVKD. CDR3 loop: CAISDVTDSNQPQHF. CDR3 DNA sequence: TGTGCCATCAGTGACGTGACGGATAGCAATCAGCCCCAGCATTTT.

The chain combines TRBV6-6 with TRBJ2-3; TRBD2 agrees at 8 bases. Germline V gene sequence: CDR1 MNHNY, CDR2 SVGAGI (reference sequence). This CDR3 contains 12 residues. CDR3 sequence: CACGGNTDTQYF. CDR3 DNA sequence: TGTGCATGCGGGGGGAACACAGATACGCAGTATTTT.

The chain joins TRBV4-3 to TRBJ2-7; 9 nucleotides match TRBD2. The J call is doubtful: the DNA matches TRBJ2-5 better. The CDR3 runs to 16 residues. The germline CDR1 and CDR2 sequences are LGHNA and YSLEER. In DNA, the CDR3 is TGCGCCAGCAGCCAATTACCGGGACTAGCAGCGGAGACCCAGTACTTC. As protein: CASSQLPGLAAETQYF.

The chain employs TRBV2 and TRBJ1-1, with unresolved D. V lost 8 bases to trimming and J lost 6 bases, with 10 bases between them. The CDR3 length is 11 residues. The germline gives CDR1 SNHLY, CDR2 FYNNEI. CDR3 protein: CASVRESEAFF. DNA of the CDR3: TGTGCCAGCGTGCGGGAGTCTGAAGCTTTCTTT.

The chain carries TRBV29-1 and TRBJ2-5; 8 bases are shared with TRBD2. V lost 4 bases and J lost 0; bases outside the gene matches: 7. The CDR3 consists of 15 residues. Germline V lookup: CDR1 SQVTM, CDR2 ANQGSEA. The CDR3 coding sequence is TGCAGCGTTGGCGTACTAGCGGCGTACCAAGAGACCCAGTACTTC. This translates into CSVGVLAAYQETQYF.

The V call is TRBV12-3 or TRBV12-4, the J call TRBJ2-5; the D gene could be TRBD1 or TRBD2 (6 bases each). The V end was cut by 5 bases, the J end by 7 bases, with 20 bases between. CDR3 length: 15 amino acids. The CDR3 sequence is CASSPLDGGRGTQYF. The CDR3, as DNA: TGTGCCAGCAGTCCCCTTGACGGGGGCCGGGGGACCCAGTACTTC.

This clonotype was seen a single time. The DNA of the CDR3 is TGTGCCAGCAGACCGGGACGACAGGGCGAGCAGTACTTC. Protein product: CASRPGRQGEQYF. The chain links TRBV12-3 or TRBV12-4 to TRBJ2-7, with 7 positions matching TRBD1. Trimming took 6 bases from V and 6 from J; bases not matched to a gene: 8. The CDR3 length is 13 residues.

The chain employs TRBV7-9 and TRBJ1-4; possible D gene TRBD1, 6 bases. In germline, CDR1 is SEHNR, CDR2 FQNEAQ (reference sequence). The CDR3 length is 14 residues. V shed 5 bases and J shed 8 bases, with 15 bases lying between them. The CDR3 reads CASSPGQTKEKLFF. The CDR3 region has the DNA TGTGCCAGCAGCCCTGGACAGACCAAAGAAAAACTGTTTTTT.

CDR3 amino acids: CSVDPGGIRTDTQYF. DNA for the CDR3: TGCAGCGTTGATCCTGGCGGGATAAGGACAGATACGCAGTATTTT. The gene calls are TRBV29-1 and TRBJ2-3, with D possibly TRBD2 on 6 matching bases. Trimming pared 3 bases from V and 3 bases from J, leaving 16 bases between. The CDR3 is 15 amino acids. Germline CDR1 and CDR2: SQVTM and ANQGSEA.

V gene TRBV7-9 combines with J gene TRBJ1-1, with 7 nucleotides matching TRBD1. The CDR3 runs to 14 residues. CDR1 and CDR2 (germline): SEHNR, FQNEAQ (reference sequence). With 7 bases clipped from V and 3 bases from J, the junction kept 8 bases outside the gene matches. CDR3 DNA: TGTGCCAGCACCCTTCCAGGGGGAGACACTGAAGCTTTCTTT. This translates into CASTLPGGDTEAFF.

This clonotype was detected a few times. The chain combines TRBV7-2 with TRBJ2-7, with D possibly matching TRBD1 (5 bases). Trimming removed 5 bases at V and 9 bases at J, with 11 bases between. This CDR3 is 11 amino acids long. The germline V gene has CDR1 SGHTA and CDR2 FQGNSA. The CDR3 is CASSPGWVQYF. The DNA of the CDR3 is TGTGCCAGCAGCCCAGGGTGGGTGCAGTACTTC. The whole variable domain, filled in from reference TRBV7-2 and TRBJ2-7, reads GAGVSQSPSNKVTEKGKDVELRCDPISGHTALYWYRQSLGQGLEFLIYFQGNSAPDKSGLPSDRFSAERTGGSVSTLTIQRTQQEDSAVYLCASSPGWVQYFGPGTRLTVT.

The rearrangement uses TRBV5-1 and TRBJ2-6; D gene uncertain. Trimming pared 4 bases from V and 1 base from J, leaving 9 bases between. CDR1 and CDR2 from the germline V gene are SGHRS and YFSETQ. There are 15 residues in the CDR3. CDR3 DNA sequence: TGCGCCAGCAGCCCGTGGGGTTCTGGGGCCAACGTCCTGACTTTC. This sequence encodes CASSPWGSGANVLTF.

The genes are TRBV27 and TRBJ2-3; the match to TRBD2 covers 7 bases. V trimming: 7 bases; J trimming: 4 bases; junction bases outside the gene matches: 11. CDR3 length equals 15 residues. From germline, CDR1 is MNHEY and CDR2 SMNVEV (reference sequence). This CDR3 reads CASMLAASAADTQYF. The CDR3 DNA is TGTGCCAGCATGCTAGCGGCCAGCGCTGCAGATACGCAGTATTTT.

This rearrangement joins TRBV6-5 to TRBJ2-7; weak D call: TRBD2 (5 bases). Germline V gene sequence: CDR1 MNHEY, CDR2 SVGAGI. This CDR3 is 14 amino acids long. The V end was cut by 6 bases, the J end by 5 bases, with 17 bases between. CDR3 region: CASRNRAGNDEQYF. The DNA for the CDR3 is TGTGCCAGCAGGAATAGGGCCGGGAACGACGAGCAGTACTTC.

This CDR3 reads CASSLPAGLAGGRPDTQYF. CDR3 nucleotide sequence: TGTGCCAGCAGCTTACCTGCCGGACTAGCGGGGGGGCGCCCAGATACGCAGTATTTT. V gene TRBV7-2 combines with J gene TRBJ2-3; 15 nucleotides agree with TRBD2. The V and J ends lost 2 bases and 4 bases, in that order; junction bases with no gene match: 10. Germline values: CDR1 SGHTA, CDR2 FQGNSA. CDR3 length equals 19 residues.